This entry is about one T cell receptor beta chain. Its target is unknown. There are 15 residues in the CDR3. Germline V lookup: CDR1 MNHEY, CDR2 SMNVEV (reference sequence). V was pared by 0 bases and J by 5 bases, with 3 bases of the junction left unmatched. Execution of the assay was at deep level. Produced via immunoSEQ multiplex PCR; TCRdb's table is partial and in-frame only. The sample holds about 600,000 clones, roughly 79% seen once. The sample originates from a study of shared clonotypes between healthy human individuals. Findings and caveats of the study: With few donors, the genetic and exposure-history diversity represented was limited. Sampling used blood alone; tissue repertoires probably differ.

The sequence derives from a woman aged 35 to 49 in good health. Some clones in this sample may be carry-over from other donors' samples. Sequenced input: PBMCs. The chain employs TRBV27 and TRBJ2-7, with 11 bases lining up with TRBD2. CDR3 residues: CASSLSATSGNEQYF. The CDR3 DNA follows: TGTGCCAGCAGTTTATCGGCGACTAGCGGGAACGAGCAGTACTTC.